These 13 T cell receptor beta chains were all obtained from the same sample, sequenced in a study of cytomegalovirus exposure and HLA in healthy donors. With 60 Vbeta and 13 Jbeta primers, the PCR was carried out. The table came from immunoSEQ multiplex PCR; TCRdb's copy has only in-frame clones and leaves some out. The repertoire holds fewer than 180,000 clones, with 75% to 85% as singletons. Sequenced input: PBMCs. The receptors come from a human donor in good health.

The CDR3 reads CAWSVLVGGGAGADTQYF. In nucleotides, the CDR3 is TGTGCCTGGAGTGTACTCGTTGGTGGGGGGGCGGGCGCAGATACGCAGTATTTT. V gene TRBV30 combines with J gene TRBJ2-3; possibly TRBD2 for D (7 bases). V shed 0 bases and J shed 4 bases, with 23 bases lying between them. Germline loops: CDR1 GTSNPN, CDR2 SVGIG (reference sequence). The CDR3 consists of 18 residues.

This chain connects TRBV15 to TRBJ2-7; 13 bases map to TRBD2. Germline values: CDR1 LNHNV, CDR2 YYDKDF (reference sequence). CDR3 length: 19 amino acids. V shed 1 base, J shed 0 bases, and the junction held 9 bases outside the gene matches. The CDR3 DNA follows: TGTGCCACCAGCAGAGGGGGGACTAGCGGGAATTCCGGCTCCTACGAGCAGTACTTC. Amino acid sequence: CATSRGGTSGNSGSYEQYF.

This clone was counted a single time. The V gene is TRBV6-1, the J gene TRBJ2-7; the D gene is possibly TRBD1 (5 bases). The CDR3 has 13 residues. Germline V gene sequence: CDR1 MNHNS, CDR2 SASEGT. Trimming took off 5 bases at V and 1 base at J, with 9 bases between the two ends. The CDR3 DNA is TGTGCCAGCAGTTTGACAGCTTCCTACGAGCAGTACTTC. Translating it yields CASSLTASYEQYF.

The genes are TRBV4-1 and TRBJ2-7; possibly TRBD2 for D (5 bases). The CDR3 sequence is 15 residues long. V was shortened by 0 bases and J by 7 bases, with 16 bases between the two germline ends. Germline CDR1 and CDR2: MGHRA and YSYEKL. The CDR3 DNA sequence: TGCGCCAGCAGCCAAGACTCAACGGGATACGAGGAGCAGTACTTC. Protein: CASSQDSTGYEEQYF.

The chain recombines TRBV5-6 with TRBJ2-1; D is perhaps TRBD2 (7 bases). From germline, CDR1 is SGHDT and CDR2 YYEEEE. Trimming stripped 1 base from V and 0 bases from J, with 14 bases between. The CDR3 totals 17 residues. The CDR3 DNA sequence: TGTGCCAGCAGCTTGAGGCGGGGGCGACGCTCCTACAATGAGCAGTTCTTC. Translation: CASSLRRGRRSYNEQFF.

V is TRBV15 and J is TRBJ2-1, with TRBD2 identical over 9 bases. V shed 0 bases, J shed 6 bases, and the junction held 9 bases outside the gene matches. This CDR3 spans 17 amino acids. The V gene's germline CDR1 is LNHNV and CDR2 YYDKDF (reference sequence). The DNA of the CDR3 is TGTGCCACCAGCAGAGATGATCTAGCGGGAATATTCAATGAGCAGTTCTTC. Its protein is CATSRDDLAGIFNEQFF. Using reference TRBV15 and TRBJ2-1 for the parts outside the CDR3, the full variable domain is DAMVIQNPRYQVTQFGKPVTLSCSQTLNHNVMYWYQQKSSQAPKLLFHYYDKDFNNEADTPDNFQSRRPNTSFCFLDIRSPGLGDTAMYLCATSRDDLAGIFNEQFFGPGTRLTVL.

This chain joins TRBV5-4 and TRBJ1-3; perhaps TRBD1 as D (6 bases). The CDR3 has 14 amino acids. The V gene's germline CDR1 is SGHNT and CDR2 YYREEE (reference sequence). V lost 0 bases, J lost 8 bases, and 12 bases lay in between. This CDR3 is CASSLGGTTDTIYF. CDR3 DNA sequence: TGTGCCAGCAGCTTGGGGGGGACAACTGACACCATATATTTT. The variable domain in full, completed from reference TRBV5-4 and TRBJ1-3, reads ETGVTQSPTHLIKTRGQQVTLRCSSQSGHNTVSWYQQALGQGPQFIFQYYREEENGRGNFPPRFSGLQFPNYSSELNVNALELDDSALYLCASSLGGTTDTIYFGEGSWLTVV.

V and J are TRBV28 and TRBJ1-2, with D possibly TRBD1 on 6 matching bases. Trimming cost V 2 bases and J 8 bases, with 12 bases left between them. The CDR3 covers 13 residues. Germline V gives CDR1 MDHEN, CDR2 SYDVKM. The CDR3 bases are TGTGCCAGCAGTTTAACAGGGTTCCCCGGCTACACCTTC. Translated: CASSLTGFPGYTF.

The CDR3 region has the DNA TGTGCCAGCAGCTTACTCCTACCTAGCGGGAATCATTGGGTCTACGAGCAGTACTTC. Protein: CASSLLLPSGNHWVYEQYF. This chain connects TRBV7-3 to TRBJ2-7; 9 positions agree with TRBD2. Germline V gives CDR1 SGHTA, CDR2 FQGTGA. The CDR3 consists of 19 residues. The junction had 17 bases not matched to a gene; V was cut back by 2 bases and J by 3 bases.

The chain couples TRBV4-3 to TRBJ1-1; D call uncertain. The germline V gene encodes CDR1 LGHNA and CDR2 YSLEER. Trimming removed 2 bases at V and 5 bases at J, with 9 bases between. This CDR3 spans 13 amino acids. This CDR3 is CASSQRGWTEAFF. In nucleotides, the CDR3 is TGCGCCAGCAGCCAAAGAGGATGGACTGAAGCTTTCTTT.

The J gene is TRBJ1-6, the V gene TRBV7-9; a weak D match, TRBD1 (5 bases). The germline CDR1 and CDR2 sequences are SEHNR and FQNEAQ (reference sequence). Trimming shortened V by 5 bases and J by 7 bases, and 15 bases separated the two germline ends. CDR3 length: 15 residues. The CDR3 loop reads CASSLPGLRNSPLHF. CDR3 nucleotides: TGTGCCAGCAGCCTACCGGGACTGAGAAATTCACCCCTCCACTTT.

This sequence joins TRBV5-1 and TRBJ2-3, with D possibly being TRBD2 (6 bases). This CDR3 is built from 17 residues. Germline V gene data show CDR1 as SGHRS and CDR2 as YFSETQ. Trimming stripped 2 bases from V and 1 base from J, with 17 bases between. The CDR3 bases are TGCGCCAGCAGCTTACTAAGCCAGTCTAGCGGCACAGATACGCAGTATTTT. It specifies CASSLLSQSSGTDTQYF.

The V gene is TRBV5-8, the J gene TRBJ2-3; D is perhaps TRBD2 (5 bases). The CDR3 consists of 12 residues. Trimming cost V 5 bases and J 5 bases, with 9 bases left between them. Germline V gene data show CDR1 as SGHTS and CDR2 as YDEGEE. Here the CDR3 reads CASSSRGDTQYF. CDR3 sequence (DNA): TGTGCCAGCAGTTCCCGGGGAGATACGCAGTATTTT.